This T cell receptor beta chain was identified in a study of long-term antiretroviral therapy in people with HIV. Points from the study as a whole: Pre-ART expanded TRB clones stayed dominant throughout, though often decreasing after ART. Upon ART, diversity increased but remained lower than transplant donor controls.

A word on this clone: Antigen unknown.

At survey level, the immunoSEQ assay was run in its v3.0 version. Data came from immunoSEQ multiplex PCR; TCRdb stores just in-frame clones and leaves some out. The profile shows tens of thousands of clones, approximately 84% of them singletons. Germline V gene sequence: CDR1 MNHNS, CDR2 SASEGT. The CDR3 is 15 residues long. V was clipped by 6 bases and J by 5 bases; unmatched bases: 10. The clonotype comes from a man in his fifties or sixties with HIV. Sequencing used unsorted PBMCs, obtained 2 years after starting antiretroviral therapy. The chain combines TRBV6-1 with TRBJ1-2, with TRBD1 matching 9 bases. The CDR3 bases are TGTGCCAGCAGCGAGGGGACAGGGAGGGGTTATGGCTACACCTTC. It specifies CASSEGTGRGYGYTF.